What follows describes a single T cell receptor beta chain. Sequencing used immunoSEQ multiplex PCR; TCRdb keeps in-frame clones, though not all of them. The table includes 100,000 to 120,000 clones, around nine tenths detected once. The data are from a study of control samples from healthy donors and cancer patients. This TCR derives from a woman in her fifties or sixties with lung cancer. Sequencing used PBMCs.

CDR3 residues: CASSLGPLAGPIDEQYF. CDR3 nucleotides: TGTGCCAGCAGCTTAGGTCCACTAGCGGGGCCTATCGACGAGCAGTACTTC. V and J are TRBV7-8 and TRBJ2-7, with 10 bases fitting TRBD2. The V gene's germline CDR1 is SGHVS and CDR2 FQNEAQ. CDR3 size: 17 residues. After removal of 1 base from V and 5 bases from J, the junction contained 11 bases not matched to a gene.